This T cell receptor beta chain appears in the sequencing data of a study of blood T cells in healthy people across ages. On the study more broadly: About one barcoded beta molecule per two T cells came from capture by template switching.

This clonotype has more than one count but fewer than ten. A second roughly 6 to 12 cycle PCR used barcoded and J-beta primers. Per-sample output comprised a minimum of 2.5 million paired-end reads containing CDR3. TCRdb analysed the 5' RACE reads with MiXCR anew, one entry per CDR3 protein. The profile covers hundreds of thousands of distinct CDR3 sequences, with about 24% appearing a single time and approximately 8.7% taken by the ten largest. Donors gave around 10 milliliters of peripheral blood apiece. The J segment lost 1 base and the V segment lost 3 bases, leaving 13 bases of the junction unmatched. CDR1 and CDR2 (germline): SGDLS, YYNGEE. This CDR3 is 20 amino acids long. The same specimen was also included in a second study, on T cells of mothers and their children. That work contributes: Persistent microchimeric T cell clones were sought, and none were detected.

The clonotype originates from a boy between 10 and 17 years old in good health. This chain links TRBV9 with TRBJ2-4; 13 bases line up with TRBD2. Input material: blood. CDR3 sequence: CASSASGLAGPLRAKNIQYF. For the CDR3, the DNA is TGTGCCAGCAGCGCATCGGGACTAGCGGGACCCCTTCGGGCCAAAAACATTCAGTACTTC.